This TCR beta chain came from a study of early T cells in non-severe SARS-CoV-2 infection. At the level of the study: It was bulk RNA from unsorted whole blood that was sequenced, and the chains were unpaired.

This clonotype came up a few times. Its target is unknown. Regarding the study as a whole: CD4 and private specificities were missed by VDJdb matching, which favored anti-spike CD8 responses.

Germline assignment: CDR1 SEHNR and CDR2 FQNEAQ (reference sequence). Trimming left V 4 bases short and J 5 bases short, with 11 bases between. The CDR3 runs 13 residues. Individual cDNA molecules were tagged with unique molecular identifiers. TCRdb processed the 5' RACE reads anew with MiXCR; each CDR3 protein has one entry. The table has some 57,000 distinct CDR3 sequences, 7.5% to 9.5% seen once. The rearrangement uses TRBV7-9 and TRBJ2-5, with D possibly TRBD2 on 5 matching bases. This clonotype was sampled from an adult who was a healthcare worker with PCR-confirmed SARS-CoV-2 infection or an uninfected control (not recorded which). The material sequenced was whole blood, taken at baseline. The CDR3 bases are TGTGCCAGCAGCTACGGGGTTCGGGAGACCCAGTACTTC. Translated: CASSYGVRETQYF.